A single sample is the source of the 31 T cell receptor beta chains below, sequenced in a study of regulatory T cells in long-lasting Graves disease. The time point: persistent/refractory GD, antithyroid drugs over 5 years with positive TRAb. PBMC RNA served as the TCR library source. Arm-PCR of CDR3 regions and iRepertoire HTBI primers were used to build TCR beta libraries. TCRdb redid the calling of the multiplex PCR reads with MiXCR, one entry per CDR3 protein. The sample has about 460,000 distinct CDR3 sequences, about 20% seen once. The sample here was peripheral blood mononuclear cells (PBMCs), taken when the disease was refractory, from a patient treated with antithyroid drugs. The receptor source for this set is a female donor with Graves disease.

This clonotype was found once. The V and J genes are TRBV6-1 and TRBJ2-1; 7 bases fit TRBD2. Germline CDR1 reads MNHNS; CDR2 reads SASEGT. The CDR3 has 16 residues. V shed 3 bases and J 2 bases; nucleotides not matched to a gene: 7. This CDR3 reads CASSDIWRETYNEQFF. Written as DNA, the CDR3 is TGTGCCAGCAGTGATATCTGGCGGGAGACCTACAATGAGCAGTTCTTC.

This clonotype was counted at least ten times. V and J are TRBV28 and TRBJ2-7, with D uncertain. The CDR3 loop spans 14 amino acids. Germline-derived CDR1 and CDR2 are MDHEN and SYDVKM. The ends were cut back, 3 bases at V and 3 bases at J, with 12 bases in the middle. The CDR3 spells CASSLYGNLYEQYF. In DNA form, the CDR3 reads TGTGCCAGCAGTTTGTATGGAAACCTCTACGAGCAGTACTTC.

About this clonotype: The junction differs from germline at one of its ends, possibly a read error. This chain links TRBV11-2 with TRBJ1-2; D gene uncertain. This CDR3 comprises 16 residues. The germline V gene has CDR1 SGHAT and CDR2 FQNNGV. The CDR3 spells CASSFLRAGLNYGHTF. In DNA, the CDR3 is TGTGCCAGCAGCTTTTTGCGGGCAGGACTTAACTATGGCCACACCTTC.

On this clonotype: No DNA is shown, since the ends of the CDR3 on it are uncertain; the CDR3 is the one TCRdb lists. The chain combines TRBV12-3 or TRBV12-4 with TRBJ1-4; the table's D call, TRBD1, has no DNA check behind it. The CDR3 is 24 amino acids long, termini counted. The CDR3 reads CASTNQTSMYLCASRDRGWEKLFF.

This clonotype was seen a few times. CDR3 sequence (DNA): TGTGCCAGCAGCGGGGGGGAAGGCAGCGGGAGCTCCTACGAGCAGTACTTC. This encodes CASSGGEGSGSSYEQYF. V usage is TRBV9 and J usage is TRBJ2-7; 8 bases are shared with TRBD2. J gave up 0 bases and V 3 bases, and 11 bases lay outside the gene matches. There are 17 residues in the CDR3. Germline assignment: CDR1 SGDLS and CDR2 YYNGEE.

This clonotype was seen a handful of times. The chain has TRBV12-3 or TRBV12-4 and TRBJ2-2; 8 bases line up with TRBD2. CDR3 length: 17 amino acids. V was clipped by 6 bases and J by 2 bases; unmatched bases: 11. CDR3 region: CASSPRGGFANTGELFF. The CDR3 nucleotides read TGTGCCAGCAGCCCCCGGGGGGGTTTTGCAAACACCGGGGAGCTGTTTTTT.

The V gene is TRBV30, the J gene TRBJ1-2, with D possibly TRBD1 on 6 matching bases. The CDR3 extends over 13 amino acids. V was pared by 1 base and J by 3 bases, with 9 bases between. Germline V gene sequence: CDR1 GTSNPN, CDR2 SVGIG (reference sequence). CDR3 sequence reads: CAWSGTAYYGYTF. Written as DNA, the CDR3 is TGTGCCTGGAGTGGGACAGCCTACTATGGCTACACCTTC.

The J gene is TRBJ1-2, the V gene TRBV13; D is possibly TRBD1 (6 bases). Trimming cost V 2 bases and J 12 bases, with 19 bases left between them. This CDR3 contains 14 residues. Germline V lookup: CDR1 PRHDT, CDR2 FYEKMQ (reference sequence). In DNA, the CDR3 is TGTGCCAGCAGCTTAAACAGGGACCCCCCTGCGGACACCTTC. This gives the protein CASSLNRDPPADTF. The whole variable domain, filled in from reference TRBV13 and TRBJ1-2, reads AAGVIQSPRHLIKEKRETATLKCYPIPRHDTVYWYQQGPGQDPQFLISFYEKMQSDKGSIPDRFSAQQFSDYHSELNMSSLELGDSALYFCASSLNRDPPADTFGSGTRLTVV.

The chain links TRBV6-1 to TRBJ2-2, with 12 bases identical to TRBD2. Germline-derived CDR1 and CDR2 are MNHNS and SASEGT. The CDR3 covers 15 residues. V lost 8 bases to trimming and J lost 8 bases; unmatched junction nucleotides: 9. Here the CDR3 reads CASARLAGVTGELFF. As DNA, the CDR3 is TGTGCCAGCGCGAGACTAGCGGGGGTAACAGGGGAGCTGTTTTTT.

There are a few counts of this clonotype. V gene TRBV7-9 combines with J gene TRBJ2-1; 7 nucleotides align to TRBD1. Germline CDR1 is SEHNR and CDR2 is FQNEAQ (reference sequence). Trimming cost V 4 bases and J 1 base; bases outside gene matches: 4. The CDR3 runs to 15 residues. DNA of the CDR3: TGTGCCAGCAGCTCCCGGGACAGTTCCTACAATGAGCAGTTCTTC. It codes for CASSSRDSSYNEQFF.

This clonotype was recorded many times. V gene TRBV12-3 or TRBV12-4 combines with J gene TRBJ1-2; no clear D. The CDR3 is 15 amino acids. V lost 1 base and J lost 0, with 9 bases in between. The CDR3 loop is CASSLVVQTNYGYTF. The CDR3 bases are TGTGCCAGCAGTTTAGTAGTACAGACTAACTATGGCTACACCTTC.

This clonotype has just a few counts. This chain uses TRBV20-1 with TRBJ2-1, with 14 bases matching TRBD2. The CDR3 is 19 residues long. Trimming cost V 4 bases and J 1 base; bases outside gene matches: 12. Germline V gene sequence: CDR1 DFQATT, CDR2 SNEGSKA (reference sequence). CDR3 sequence: CSANVLYGTSGRSYNEQFF. CDR3 DNA: TGCAGTGCTAATGTATTGTACGGGACTAGCGGGAGATCCTACAATGAGCAGTTCTTC.

This clonotype appeared many times. This chain joins TRBV12-3 or TRBV12-4 and TRBJ2-4; perhaps TRBD2 as D (5 bases). The V end lost 10 bases, the J end lost 2 bases, and 12 bases lay between the germline ends. This CDR3 contains 13 residues. The CDR3, as DNA: TGTGCCACCGCGAGGGCTACCAAAAACATTCAGTACTTC. Translating it yields CATARATKNIQYF.

This clonotype was recorded many times. The chain has TRBV7-2 and TRBJ2-7; D might be TRBD2 (6 bases). This CDR3 has 15 amino acids. Trimming took off 4 bases at V and 3 bases at J, with 16 bases between the two ends. Germline CDR1 reads SGHTA; CDR2 reads FQGNSA. The CDR3 here is CASSSSGTANYEQYF. The CDR3 region has the DNA TGTGCCAGCAGCTCATCCGGGACTGCCAACTACGAGCAGTACTTC.

In its sample, this clonotype was seen a few times. The J gene is TRBJ1-4, the V gene TRBV4-3, with 7 nucleotides matching TRBD1. The CDR3 is 15 amino acids. Germline V gene data show CDR1 as LGHNA and CDR2 as YSLEER. The trim removed 0 bases at V and 3 bases at J, leaving 1 base unmatched. CDR3: CASSQEGQANEKLFF. The CDR3 DNA reads as TGCGCCAGCAGCCAAGAAGGACAGGCTAATGAAAAACTGTTTTTT.

The genes are TRBV29-1 and TRBJ2-7; D remains unclear. CDR3 size: 13 residues. V was shortened by 3 bases and J by 5 bases, with 14 bases between the two germline ends. Germline CDR1 is SQVTM and CDR2 is ANQGSEA. CDR3 sequence (DNA): TGCAGCGTTGATTGGGGTATTGAAAACGAGCAGTACTTC. Amino acid sequence: CSVDWGIENEQYF.

V is TRBV7-2 and J is TRBJ1-1, with D perhaps TRBD1 (5 bases). The CDR3 is 12 amino acids. Trimming took 5 bases from V and 7 from J, leaving 11 bases between them. CDR1 and CDR2 (germline): SGHTA, FQGNSA. CDR3 sequence reads: CASSAVGGEAFF. The CDR3 DNA is TGTGCCAGCAGCGCCGTGGGGGGTGAAGCTTTCTTT.

V and J are TRBV20-1 and TRBJ1-1; possible D gene TRBD1, 6 bases. Germline lookup yields CDR1 DFQATT and CDR2 SNEGSKA (reference sequence). This CDR3 region has 13 residues. With 3 bases removed from V and 4 bases from J, the gap between germline ends came to 12 bases. The CDR3 region has the DNA TGCAGTGCTAGTGCAGGGGTGGGCACTGAAGCTTTCTTT. It encodes CSASAGVGTEAFF.

The rearrangement uses TRBV7-9 and TRBJ2-1; D call uncertain. The CDR3 is 14 residues long. The V and J ends lost 1 base and 4 bases respectively, with 8 bases between them. Germline V gene data show CDR1 as SEHNR and CDR2 as FQNEAQ (reference sequence). CDR3 loop: CASSLVTDYNEQFF. CDR3 coding DNA: TGTGCCAGCAGCTTAGTTACGGATTACAATGAGCAGTTCTTC.

This clonotype was picked up many times. The chain uses TRBV2 and TRBJ1-2; 7 bases are shared with TRBD1. Losses at the gene ends were 6 bases for V and 1 base for J; bases not matched to a gene: 5. Germline CDR1 and CDR2: SNHLY and FYNNEI. The CDR3 runs to 14 residues. The CDR3 is CASRGTDSNYGYTF. As DNA, the CDR3 is TGTGCCAGCAGGGGGACAGATAGTAACTATGGCTACACCTTC. Together with reference TRBV2 and TRBJ1-2, the CDR3 gives the full variable domain: EPEVTQTPSHQVTQMGQEVILRCVPISNHLYFYWYRQILGQKVEFLVSFYNNEISEKSEIFDDQFSVERPDGSNFTLKIRSTKLEDSAMYFCASRGTDSNYGYTFGSGTRLTVV.

A note on this clonotype: A junction end diverges from the germline sequence, so it may reflect a read error. The J gene is TRBJ2-2, the V gene TRBV6-1, with D perhaps TRBD2 (5 bases). The germline CDR1 and CDR2 sequences are MNHNS and SASEGT. The CDR3 extends over 13 amino acids. The CDR3 DNA follows: TGTGCCAGCCTCTTCTCTTACACCGGGGAGCCGTTTTTT. Protein product: CASLFSYTGEPFF.

This clonotype was observed at least ten times. This sequence joins TRBV20-1 and TRBJ2-5; no firm D call. CDR1 DFQATT and CDR2 SNEGSKA come from the germline V gene (reference sequence). The germline V and J ends were trimmed by 6 bases and 4 bases, with 15 bases remaining between them. The CDR3 covers 13 residues. CDR3 amino acids: CSAPNAVAETQYF. CDR3 sequence (DNA): TGCAGTGCACCTAACGCTGTCGCAGAGACCCAGTACTTC.

This clonotype showed up just a few times. The chain has TRBV5-6 and TRBJ2-5; TRBD2 matches 7 bases. From germline, CDR1 is SGHDT and CDR2 YYEEEE. The CDR3 totals 14 residues. The V gene end was trimmed by 7 bases and the J gene end by 4 bases; junction bases not matched to a gene: 10. The CDR3 loop reads CASGKWGGGETQYF. The CDR3 nucleotides read TGTGCCAGCGGAAAGTGGGGGGGGGGAGAGACCCAGTACTTC. Supplemented by reference TRBV5-6 and TRBJ2-5, the full variable domain reads DAGVTQSPTHLIKTRGQQVTLRCSPKSGHDTVSWYQQALGQGPQFIFQYYEEEERQRGNFPDRFSGHQFPNYSSELNVNALLLGDSALYLCASGKWGGGETQYFGPGTRLLVL.

In its sample, this clonotype was seen many times. The chain uses TRBV28 and TRBJ2-7; D possibly corresponds to TRBD1 (5 bases). Looked up from germline, CDR1 is MDHEN and CDR2 is SYDVKM. The CDR3 covers 11 residues. Deletions cut 6 bases from V and 6 bases from J, with 9 bases between. The CDR3, as DNA: TGTGCCAGCAGCAGGGTGGCCGAGCAGTACTTC. This codes for CASSRVAEQYF.

The sample holds many counts of this clonotype. In nucleotides, the CDR3 is TGTGCCAGCAGCTTAGGGCTAGCGGGAGGCCGTGAGACCCAGTACTTC. This gives the protein CASSLGLAGGRETQYF. The rearrangement links TRBV7-2 to TRBJ2-5; the match to TRBD2 covers 11 bases. Trimming took 1 base from V and 5 from J; bases not matched to a gene: 6. Germline values: CDR1 SGHTA, CDR2 FQGNSA. This CDR3 is 16 amino acids long.

This chain links TRBV13 with TRBJ2-5; the match to TRBD2 covers 12 bases. This CDR3 contains 21 residues. V dropped 5 bases and J dropped 2; count of bases not matched to a gene: 21. CDR1 and CDR2 from the germline V gene are PRHDT and FYEKMQ (reference sequence). For the CDR3, the DNA is TGTGCCAGCAGCGCCCGGACTAGCGGGGACTTCCATGGTTGGTTTCAAGAGACCCAGTACTTC. Its protein product is CASSARTSGDFHGWFQETQYF. The full variable domain, in which reference TRBV13 and TRBJ2-5 provide the parts outside the CDR3, is AAGVIQSPRHLIKEKRETATLKCYPIPRHDTVYWYQQGPGQDPQFLISFYEKMQSDKGSIPDRFSAQQFSDYHSELNMSSLELGDSALYFCASSARTSGDFHGWFQETQYFGPGTRLLVL.

The chain carries TRBV20-1 and TRBJ1-6, with 11 bases aligning to TRBD1. Germline loops: CDR1 DFQATT, CDR2 SNEGSKA (reference sequence). Trimming at V came to 6 bases and at J to 9 bases, leaving 4 bases not matched to a gene. The CDR3 consists of 13 residues. The CDR3 protein is CSAYGQGASPLHF. The CDR3 bases are TGCAGTGCCTACGGACAGGGGGCTTCACCCCTCCACTTT.

This clonotype has ten or more counts. The chain links TRBV6-2 or TRBV6-3 to TRBJ2-7, with D hard to call. V lost 2 bases and J lost 2, with 4 bases in between. CDR1 and CDR2 (germline): MNHEY, SVGEGT. This CDR3 region has 12 residues. CDR3 sequence (DNA): TGTGCCAGCAGTTACGGGACCTACGAGCAGTACTTC. Translating it yields CASSYGTYEQYF.

At least ten counts were recorded for this clonotype. J is TRBJ2-5 and V is TRBV28; D is unresolved. The germline V and J ends were trimmed by 2 bases and 1 base, with 11 bases remaining between them. The CDR3 runs 15 residues. Germline assignment: CDR1 MDHEN and CDR2 SYDVKM. CDR3 sequence reads: CASSLGPTFQETQYF. The CDR3 DNA reads as TGTGCCAGCAGTTTAGGGCCTACGTTCCAAGAGACCCAGTACTTC.

Regarding this clonotype: Just one base apart from a much larger clone, this may be a read error. The genes are TRBV6-2 or TRBV6-3 and TRBJ2-7; TRBD2 is a possible D gene (7 bases). Between the trimmed V and J ends, which lost 2 bases and 6 bases, there was a span of 23 bases. CDR1 and CDR2 from the germline V gene are MNHEY and SVGEGT. The CDR3 sequence is 17 residues long. The CDR3 DNA reads TGTGCCAGCAGTTACGGTCTAGGGGGGGCTTTAGTATCCGAGCAGTACTTC. Translation: CASSYGLGGALVSEQYF.

The chain couples TRBV11-3 to TRBJ2-2, with 11 positions matching TRBD2. This CDR3 is 19 amino acids long. Per the germline V gene, CDR1 is SGHNT and CDR2 is YENEEA. The ends lost 1 base at V and 4 bases at J; junction bases unmatched: 11. CDR3 sequence: CASSLGGLAGGPGTGELFF. The CDR3 DNA sequence: TGTGCCAGCAGCTTAGGGGGGCTAGCGGGAGGCCCGGGCACCGGGGAGCTGTTTTTT.